This TCR beta chain originates from a study of chemoradiotherapy in HPV16-positive cancers. The germline V gene encodes CDR1 LNHNV and CDR2 YYDKDF (reference sequence). CDR3 size: 17 residues. Trimming removed 3 bases at V and 0 bases at J, with 14 bases between. Clones were read by immunoSEQ multiplex PCR, and TCRdb kept only the in-frame ones, dropping some. The sample carries thousands of clones, less than 85% recorded once. Study results and caveats: Candidate HPV-specific clones and E7-related TCR motifs grew in tumor during treatment. The functional HPV-specific definition rests on just a couple of HPV16-positive patients.

As regards this clone: Its antigen is not identified.

The TCR originated in a human donor with HPV-associated anogenital cancer. This sample was gathered from a patient who underwent chemoradiotherapy. The chain is built from TRBV15 and TRBJ1-4; D is possibly TRBD1 (5 bases). The CDR3 DNA reads TGTGCCACCAGCAGCGGACAACCGGGACCAACTAATGAAAAACTGTTTTTT. This translates into CATSSGQPGPTNEKLFF.